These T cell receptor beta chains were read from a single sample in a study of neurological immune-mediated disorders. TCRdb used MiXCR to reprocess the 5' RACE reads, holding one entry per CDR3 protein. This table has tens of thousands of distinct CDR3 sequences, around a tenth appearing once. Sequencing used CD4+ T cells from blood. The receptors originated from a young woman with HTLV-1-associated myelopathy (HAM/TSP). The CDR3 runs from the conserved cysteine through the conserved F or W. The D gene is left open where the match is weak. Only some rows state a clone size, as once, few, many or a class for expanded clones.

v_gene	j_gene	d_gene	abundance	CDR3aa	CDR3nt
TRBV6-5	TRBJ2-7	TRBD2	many	CASSSPSGGTVYEQYF	TGTGCCAGCAGTTCCCCTAGCGGGGGGACGGTCTACGAGCAGTACTTC
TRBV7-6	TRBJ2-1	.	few	CASPQGRGTWGLYNEQFF	TGTGCCAGCCCTCAGGGGAGGGGTACGTGGGGTTTATACAATGAGCAGTTCTTC
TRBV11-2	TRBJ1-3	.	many	CASSLQISSGNTIYF	TGTGCCAGCAGCTTACAAATTTCCTCTGGAAACACCATATATTTT
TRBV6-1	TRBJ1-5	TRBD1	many	CASSEFVTGARSSNQPQHF	TGTGCCAGCAGTGAATTTGTGACAGGGGCGCGTAGTAGCAATCAGCCCCAGCATTTT
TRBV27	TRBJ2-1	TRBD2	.	CASSPGRGAAYNEQFF	TGTGCCAGCTCACCAGGGCGGGGGGCCGCCTACAATGAGCAGTTCTTC
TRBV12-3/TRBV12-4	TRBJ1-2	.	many	CASSLDFYGYTF	TGTGCCAGCAGTCTGGACTTCTATGGCTACACCTTC
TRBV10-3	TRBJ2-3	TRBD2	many	CAISDPALAGHSSSDTQYF	TGTGCCATCAGTGACCCGGCACTAGCGGGGCATTCGTCATCAGATACGCAGTATTTT
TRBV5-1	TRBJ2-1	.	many	CASSLALTVDEQFF	TGCGCCAGCAGCTTGGCCTTAACGGTCGATGAGCAGTTCTTC
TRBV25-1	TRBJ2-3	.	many	CASSQLLAASTDTQYF	TGTGCCAGCAGTCAATTATTAGCGGCTAGCACAGATACGCAGTATTTT
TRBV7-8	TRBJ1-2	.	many	CASSPMDSAGYGYTF	TGTGCCAGCAGCCCAATGGACAGCGCTGGGTATGGCTACACCTTC
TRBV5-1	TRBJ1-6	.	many	CASSPVTGELNSPLHF	TGCGCCAGCAGCCCTGTAACCGGGGAACTAAATTCACCCCTCCACTTT
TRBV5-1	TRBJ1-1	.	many	CASSEPPQGFTEAFF	TGCGCCAGCAGCGAGCCCCCCCAGGGTTTCACTGAAGCTTTCTTT
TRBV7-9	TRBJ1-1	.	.	CASSFYICSAREQRYVNTEAFF	.
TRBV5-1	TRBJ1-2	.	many	CASSSTKGVGGYTF	TGCGCCAGCAGCTCCACGAAGGGGGTTGGTGGCTACACCTTC
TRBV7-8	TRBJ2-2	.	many	CASSTPGLANTGELFF	TGTGCCAGCAGCACCCCCGGGCTAGCGAACACCGGGGAGCTGTTTTTT
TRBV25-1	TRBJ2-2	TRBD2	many	CASRPGGAFSGELFF	TGTGCCAGCAGGCCCGGGGGGGCTTTTTCCGGGGAGCTGTTTTTT
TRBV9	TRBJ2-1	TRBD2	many	CASSQTSGGGYNEQFF	TGTGCCAGCAGCCAGACTAGCGGGGGAGGCTACAATGAGCAGTTCTTC
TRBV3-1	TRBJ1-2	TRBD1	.	CASSPRDSRYGYTF	TGTGCCAGCAGCCCCCGGGACAGCCGCTATGGCTACACCTTC
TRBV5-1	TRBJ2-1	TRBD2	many	CASSLGPGLAGNEQFF	TGCGCCAGCAGCTTGGGACCGGGACTAGCGGGGAATGAGCAGTTCTTC
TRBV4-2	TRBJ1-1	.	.	CASSQDLGKGTNTEAFF	TGTGCCAGCAGCCAAGATCTGGGGAAGGGAACGAACACTGAAGCTTTCTTT
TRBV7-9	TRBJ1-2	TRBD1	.	CASSLYFNRGQKGYTF	TGTGCCAGCAGCTTATACTTCAACAGGGGGCAGAAGGGCTACACCTTC
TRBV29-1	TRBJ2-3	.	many	CSVGGMSRVDTQYF	TGCAGCGTAGGGGGTATGAGCAGGGTGGATACGCAGTATTTT
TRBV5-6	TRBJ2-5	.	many	CASSLPGTGQETQYF	TGTGCCAGCAGCTTACCCGGGACGGGGCAAGAGACCCAGTACTTC
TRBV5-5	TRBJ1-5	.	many	CASRQGGTSNQPQHF	TGTGCCAGCAGACAGGGAGGGACCTCAAATCAGCCCCAGCATTTT
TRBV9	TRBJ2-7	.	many	CASSVAGTFSYEQYF	TGTGCCAGCAGCGTAGCGGGGACCTTTTCCTACGAGCAGTACTTC
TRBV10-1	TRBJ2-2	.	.	CASSRRAGGSLGELFF	TGCGCCAGCAGCCGACGAGCAGGGGGGTCGCTAGGGGAGCTGTTTTTT
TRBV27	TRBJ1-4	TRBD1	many	CASSRDRVNEKLFF	TGTGCCAGCAGCAGGGACAGGGTTAATGAAAAACTGTTTTTT
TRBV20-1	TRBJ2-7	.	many	CSARGTGNYEQYF	TGCAGTGCTAGAGGGACGGGGAATTACGAGCAGTACTTC
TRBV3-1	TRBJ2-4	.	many	CASSQDELGKNIQYF	TGTGCCAGCAGCCAAGACGAGCTTGGCAAAAACATTCAGTACTTC
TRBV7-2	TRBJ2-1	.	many	CASSLGARGQSNEQFF	TGTGCCAGCAGCTTAGGAGCAAGGGGACAATCCAATGAGCAGTTCTTC
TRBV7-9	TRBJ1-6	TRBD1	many	CASSPGQGRPYGSPLHF	TGTGCCAGCAGCCCAGGACAGGGGAGGCCTTATGGTTCACCCCTCCACTTT